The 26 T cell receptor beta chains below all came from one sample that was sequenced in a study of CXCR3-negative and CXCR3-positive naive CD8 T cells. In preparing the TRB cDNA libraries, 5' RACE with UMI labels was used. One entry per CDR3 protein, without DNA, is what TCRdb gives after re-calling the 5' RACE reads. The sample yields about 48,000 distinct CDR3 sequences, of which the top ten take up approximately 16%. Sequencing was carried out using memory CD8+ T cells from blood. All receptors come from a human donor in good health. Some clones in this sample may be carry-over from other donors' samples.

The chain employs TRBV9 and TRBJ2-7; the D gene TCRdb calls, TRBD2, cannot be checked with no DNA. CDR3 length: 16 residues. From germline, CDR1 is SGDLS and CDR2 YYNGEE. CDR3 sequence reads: CASSPGQSGGFGEQYF.

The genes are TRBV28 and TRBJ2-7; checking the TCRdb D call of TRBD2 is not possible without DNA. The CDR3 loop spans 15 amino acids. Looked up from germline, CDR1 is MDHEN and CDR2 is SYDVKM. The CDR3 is CASSPRIAGTDEQYF.

This chain's CDR3 is CASSYDGQPNTEAFF. This chain connects TRBV6-5 to TRBJ1-1. The germline V gene has CDR1 MNHEY and CDR2 SVGAGI. The CDR3 covers 15 residues.

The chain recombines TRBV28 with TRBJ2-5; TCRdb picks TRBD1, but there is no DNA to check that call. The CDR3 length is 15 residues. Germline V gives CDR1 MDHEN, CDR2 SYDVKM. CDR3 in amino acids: CASTARTAIVETQYF. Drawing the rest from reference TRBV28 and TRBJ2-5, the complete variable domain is DVKVTQSSRYLVKRTGEKVFLECVQDMDHENMFWYRQDPGLGLRLIYFSYDVKMKEKGDIPEGYSVSREKKERFSLILESASTNQTSMYLCASTARTAIVETQYFGPGTRLLVL.

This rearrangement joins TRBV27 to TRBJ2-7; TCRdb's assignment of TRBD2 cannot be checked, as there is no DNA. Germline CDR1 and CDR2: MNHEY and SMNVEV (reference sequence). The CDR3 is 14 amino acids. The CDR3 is CASNRGGETYEQYF.

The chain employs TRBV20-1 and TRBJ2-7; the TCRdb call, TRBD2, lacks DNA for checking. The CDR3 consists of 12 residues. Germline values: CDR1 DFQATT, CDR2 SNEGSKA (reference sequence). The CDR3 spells CSPKRGDYEQYF.

The CDR3 loop is CASSLSVQGGGPGTEAFF. This chain links TRBV28 with TRBJ1-1. This CDR3 region has 18 residues. Germline V gene data show CDR1 as MDHEN and CDR2 as SYDVKM.

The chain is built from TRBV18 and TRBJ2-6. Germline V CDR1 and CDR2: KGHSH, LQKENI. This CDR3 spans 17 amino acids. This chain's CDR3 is CASSPSDGRSGANVLTF.

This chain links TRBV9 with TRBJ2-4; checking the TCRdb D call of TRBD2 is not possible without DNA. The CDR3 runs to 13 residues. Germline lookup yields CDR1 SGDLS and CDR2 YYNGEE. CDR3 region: CASRGPRENIQYF.

The CDR3: CASSAGEGNPYNEQFF. The rearrangement joins TRBV4-3 to TRBJ2-1; lacking DNA, the TRBD2 call made by TCRdb goes unchecked. Per the germline V gene, CDR1 is LGHNA and CDR2 is YSLEER. The CDR3 is 16 residues long.

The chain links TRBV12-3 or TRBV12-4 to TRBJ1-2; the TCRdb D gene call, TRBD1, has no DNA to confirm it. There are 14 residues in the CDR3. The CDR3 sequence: CATAYFQGVYGYTF.

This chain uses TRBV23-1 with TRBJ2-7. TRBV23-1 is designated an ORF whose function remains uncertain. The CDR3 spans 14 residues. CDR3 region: CASSQTSCPYEQYF.

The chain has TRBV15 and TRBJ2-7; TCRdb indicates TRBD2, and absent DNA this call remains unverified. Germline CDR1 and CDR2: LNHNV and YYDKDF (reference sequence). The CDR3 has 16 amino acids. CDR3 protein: CATSTLPVGGAGEQYF.

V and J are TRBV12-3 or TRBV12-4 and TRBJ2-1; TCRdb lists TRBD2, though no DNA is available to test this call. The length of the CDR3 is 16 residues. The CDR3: CASSLGGTAEYNEQFF.

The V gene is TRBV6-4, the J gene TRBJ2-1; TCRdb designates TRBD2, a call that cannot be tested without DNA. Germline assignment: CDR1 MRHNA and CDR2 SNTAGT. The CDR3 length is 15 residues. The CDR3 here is CASSDSRGGHNEQFF.

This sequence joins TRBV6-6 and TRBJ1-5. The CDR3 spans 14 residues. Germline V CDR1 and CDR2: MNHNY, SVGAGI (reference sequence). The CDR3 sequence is CASSYSSGNQPQHF.

The CDR3 region is CASSERWAGVNEQFF. The chain joins TRBV4-1 to TRBJ2-1; checking the TCRdb D call of TRBD2 is not possible without DNA. The CDR3 has 15 amino acids. From germline, CDR1 is MGHRA and CDR2 YSYEKL.

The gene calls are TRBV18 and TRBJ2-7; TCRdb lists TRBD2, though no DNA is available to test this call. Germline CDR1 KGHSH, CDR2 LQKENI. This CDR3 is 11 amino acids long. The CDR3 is CASSPRDGVPF.

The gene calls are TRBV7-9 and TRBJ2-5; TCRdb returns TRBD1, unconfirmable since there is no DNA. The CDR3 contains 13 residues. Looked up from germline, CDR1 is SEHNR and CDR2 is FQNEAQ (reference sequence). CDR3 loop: CASRLSGEETQYF.

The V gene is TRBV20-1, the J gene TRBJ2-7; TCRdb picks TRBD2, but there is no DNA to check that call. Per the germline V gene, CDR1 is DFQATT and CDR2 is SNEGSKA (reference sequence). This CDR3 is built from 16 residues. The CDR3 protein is CSASPLAGAIPYEQYF.

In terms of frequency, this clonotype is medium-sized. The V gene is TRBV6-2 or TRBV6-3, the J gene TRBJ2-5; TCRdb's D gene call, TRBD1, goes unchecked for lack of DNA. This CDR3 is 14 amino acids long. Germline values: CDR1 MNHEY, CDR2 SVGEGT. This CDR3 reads CASSQGLEGETQYF.

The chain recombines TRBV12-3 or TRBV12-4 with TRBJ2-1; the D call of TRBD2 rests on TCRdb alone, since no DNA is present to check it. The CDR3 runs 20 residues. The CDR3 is CASSFRDITSGGTSYNEQFF.

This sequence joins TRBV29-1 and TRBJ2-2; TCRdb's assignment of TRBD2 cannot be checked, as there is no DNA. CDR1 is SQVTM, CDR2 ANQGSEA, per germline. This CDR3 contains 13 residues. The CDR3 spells CSVPQGGTGELFF.

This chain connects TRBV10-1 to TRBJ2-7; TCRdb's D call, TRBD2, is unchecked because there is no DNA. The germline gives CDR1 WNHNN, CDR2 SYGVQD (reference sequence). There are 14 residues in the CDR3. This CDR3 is CASSERTGLSGQYF.

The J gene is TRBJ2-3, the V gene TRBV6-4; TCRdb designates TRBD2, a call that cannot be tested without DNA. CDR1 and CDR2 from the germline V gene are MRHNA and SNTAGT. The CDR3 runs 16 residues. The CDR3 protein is CASSDSAGGSTDTQYF.

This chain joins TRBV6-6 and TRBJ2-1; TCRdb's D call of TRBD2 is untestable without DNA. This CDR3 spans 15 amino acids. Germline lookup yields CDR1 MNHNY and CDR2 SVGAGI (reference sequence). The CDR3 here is CASSYSQARYNEQFF.